The 28 T cell receptor beta chains below all came from one sample that was sequenced in a study of blood T cell repertoires in COVID-19. The data were produced by immunoSEQ multiplex PCR, yet TCRdb's version contains in-frame clones alone and is incomplete. This sample carries some 260,000 clones, about 86% of them seen once, and the ten largest clones take approximately 1.4%. The sequencing input was peripheral blood. The receptor source for this set is a man older than 75 with acute or convalescent COVID-19.

The J gene is TRBJ2-7, the V gene TRBV19, with TRBD1 matching 8 bases. V was pared by 6 bases and J by 3 bases, with 10 bases of the junction left unmatched. This CDR3 contains 15 residues. Germline V gene lookup returns CDR1 LNHDA and CDR2 SQIVND (reference sequence). The DNA of the CDR3 is TGTGCCAGTAGCCAATCACAGGGGGAAGGCTACGAGCAGTACTTC. This codes for CASSQSQGEGYEQYF. Complete variable domain (other parts from reference TRBV19 and TRBJ2-7): DGGITQSPKYLFRKEGQNVTLSCEQNLNHDAMYWYRQDPGQGLRLIYYSQIVNDFQKGDIAEGYSVSREKKESFPLTVTSAQKNPTAFYLCASSQSQGEGYEQYFGPGTRLTVT.

The chain employs TRBV5-6 and TRBJ2-5; 12 positions agree with TRBD2. With V trimmed by 1 base and J by 5 bases, 12 bases remained unmatched. The CDR3 is made up of 18 amino acids. From germline, CDR1 is SGHDT and CDR2 YYEEEE. The CDR3 spells CASSLLGVLAGGQETQYF. The CDR3 DNA follows: TGTGCCAGCAGCTTGTTAGGGGTCCTAGCGGGGGGGCAGGAGACCCAGTACTTC.

In DNA, the CDR3 is TGTGCCAGCAGAGGACAGGGGGCGCCACAACCTTTCACAGATACGCAGTATTTT. Its protein is CASRGQGAPQPFTDTQYF. This chain joins TRBV7-8 and TRBJ2-3; 11 nucleotides align to TRBD1. The trim removed 6 bases at V and 2 bases at J, leaving 13 bases unmatched. Per germline, CDR1 SGHVS and CDR2 FQNEAQ. The CDR3 is made up of 18 amino acids.

The CDR3 nucleotides read TGTGCCAGCAGTGAACTTAGGGGGACAAAAGCTTTCTTT. It is translated as CASSELRGTKAFF. This rearrangement joins TRBV6-4 to TRBJ1-1; tentatively, D is TRBD1 (6 bases). Germline V gene sequence: CDR1 MRHNA, CDR2 SNTAGT. Trimming removed 3 bases at V and 9 bases at J, with 14 bases between. The CDR3 runs 13 residues.

The J gene is TRBJ2-7, the V gene TRBV6-5, with 7 bases that match TRBD1. The V segment lost 4 bases and the J segment 2 bases; nucleotides outside the gene matches: 11. Germline V gene data show CDR1 as MNHEY and CDR2 as SVGAGI. This CDR3 contains 16 residues. The CDR3 coding sequence is TGTGCCAGCAGTTCCCCGTCGGGGACAGAACCCTACGAGCAGTACTTC. It yields the protein CASSSPSGTEPYEQYF.

This sequence joins TRBV7-2 and TRBJ2-2; D call uncertain. This CDR3 is 11 amino acids long. The germline gives CDR1 SGHTA, CDR2 FQGNSA. The V and J ends lost 6 bases and 8 bases respectively, with 7 bases between them. The CDR3 coding sequence is TGTGCCAGCAGTTCCTTTGGGGAGCTGTTTTTT. This encodes CASSSFGELFF.

The J gene is TRBJ2-1, the V gene TRBV28; TRBD1 agrees at 7 bases. The CDR3 has 13 residues. Germline V CDR1 and CDR2: MDHEN, SYDVKM. With 2 bases clipped from V and 10 bases from J, the junction kept 5 bases outside the gene matches. The CDR3 loop reads CASSLPTTGEQFF. The DNA of the CDR3 is TGTGCCAGCAGTTTACCCACGACAGGGGAGCAGTTCTTC.

The chain couples TRBV6-5 to TRBJ1-6; D gene ambiguous. Trimming removed 11 bases from V and 3 bases from J, with 17 bases in between. The CDR3 loop spans 15 amino acids. Germline CDR1 MNHEY, CDR2 SVGAGI. The DNA for the CDR3 is TGTGCCCTAAGGGAGGTTGGAATCTATAATTCACCCCTCCACTTT. Its protein is CALREVGIYNSPLHF.

A single count supports this clone. CDR3 sequence reads: CASSPKEQGMSLGNTEAFF. The CDR3 coding sequence is TGTGCCAGCTCACCAAAAGAACAGGGGATGAGTCTTGGGAACACTGAAGCTTTCTTT. The chain carries TRBV18 and TRBJ1-1; TRBD1 aligns across 7 bases. The CDR3 contains 19 residues. Looked up from germline, CDR1 is KGHSH and CDR2 is LQKENI. J gave up 1 base and V 2 bases, and 16 bases lay outside the gene matches.

This clone is a singleton in its sample. The genes are TRBV19 and TRBJ2-3; 10 bases align to TRBD1. Germline V lookup: CDR1 LNHDA, CDR2 SQIVND (reference sequence). The CDR3 covers 13 residues. J was trimmed by 5 bases and V by 5 bases; bases with no gene match: 1. In DNA form, the CDR3 reads TGTGCCAGTAGTGGGGACAGGGGAGATACGCAGTATTTT. Encoded protein: CASSGDRGDTQYF.

This sequence joins TRBV29-1 and TRBJ1-2, with 7 bases fitting TRBD1. The CDR3 extends over 15 amino acids. Looked up from germline, CDR1 is SQVTM and CDR2 is ANQGSEA. V was clipped by 1 base and J by 2 bases; unmatched bases: 7. The CDR3: CSVEVSTGTNYGYTF. The CDR3 DNA reads as TGCAGCGTTGAAGTGTCGACAGGGACCAACTATGGCTACACCTTC.

The chain couples TRBV10-3 to TRBJ1-3, with 8 bases matching TRBD1. The ends lost 6 bases at V and 4 bases at J; junction bases unmatched: 8. CDR1 ENHRY and CDR2 SYGVKD come from the germline V gene. The CDR3 extends over 15 amino acids. The CDR3 coding sequence is TGTGCCATCAGAAAGGGACAGGAAGAGGGAAACACCATATATTTT. Its translation is CAIRKGQEEGNTIYF.

In regard to this clone: Other DNA sequences within the sample encode an identical CDR3. The genes are TRBV6-5 and TRBJ1-1, with 9 bases lining up with TRBD1. In germline, CDR1 is MNHEY, CDR2 SVGAGI. This CDR3 comprises 14 residues. With 2 bases clipped from V and 5 bases from J, the junction kept 3 bases outside the gene matches. This chain's CDR3 is CASSYDRGATEAFF. The CDR3 DNA follows: TGTGCCAGCAGTTACGACAGGGGGGCGACTGAAGCTTTCTTT.

The gene calls are TRBV2 and TRBJ2-6, with D maybe TRBD1 (6 bases). The CDR3 totals 16 residues. V lost 1 base to trimming and J lost 0 bases, with 7 bases between them. In germline, CDR1 is SNHLY, CDR2 FYNNEI. CDR3 in DNA: TGTGCCAGCAGTGAAGTCAGGGGCTCTGGGGCCAACGTCCTGACTTTC. Its protein product is CASSEVRGSGANVLTF.

This clone was observed a handful of times. The V and J genes are TRBV19 and TRBJ1-5, with TRBD1 as a possible D gene (5 bases). The CDR3 has 14 amino acids. Germline-derived CDR1 and CDR2 are LNHDA and SQIVND (reference sequence). V was pared by 7 bases and J by 7 bases, with 17 bases between. CDR3 DNA sequence: TGTGCCAGTAACAGGCCACCGGCTGAACAGCCCCAGCATTTT. Protein product: CASNRPPAEQPQHF. The full variable domain, its missing parts supplied by reference TRBV19 and TRBJ1-5, is DGGITQSPKYLFRKEGQNVTLSCEQNLNHDAMYWYRQDPGQGLRLIYYSQIVNDFQKGDIAEGYSVSREKKESFPLTVTSAQKNPTAFYLCASNRPPAEQPQHFGDGTRLSIL.

The CDR3 is CASSTGVGSNQPQHF. CDR3 nucleotide sequence: TGTGCCAGCAGTACAGGGGTTGGTAGCAATCAGCCCCAGCATTTT. The chain links TRBV6-2 or TRBV6-3 to TRBJ1-5, with 7 positions matching TRBD1. CDR1 and CDR2 (germline): MNHEY, SVGEGT. Trimming took 5 bases from V and 0 from J; bases not matched to a gene: 4. The CDR3 runs to 15 residues.

This clone appeared a few times. The rearrangement links TRBV7-2 to TRBJ1-6; TRBD1 agrees at 9 bases. The junction had 9 bases not matched to a gene; V was cut back by 2 bases and J by 13 bases. The germline gives CDR1 SGHTA, CDR2 FQGNSA. The CDR3 runs to 15 residues. CDR3 DNA sequence: TGTGCCAGCAGCTTACACGTGGGACAGGGCCTGCCCCTCCACTTT. Its translation: CASSLHVGQGLPLHF.

This clone was observed once. The chain has TRBV9 and TRBJ1-2, with TRBD1 identical over 7 bases. CDR3 length: 15 amino acids. Germline V lookup: CDR1 SGDLS, CDR2 YYNGEE. With 0 bases clipped from V and 1 base from J, the junction kept 3 bases outside the gene matches. The CDR3 region has the DNA TGTGCCAGCAGCGTAGCAGGGGGTCTTAACTATGGCTACACCTTC. It yields the protein CASSVAGGLNYGYTF.

V and J are TRBV18 and TRBJ1-6; 9 nucleotides line up with TRBD1. The CDR3 has 15 amino acids. After removal of 3 bases from V and 8 bases from J, the junction contained 5 bases not matched to a gene. CDR1 KGHSH and CDR2 LQKENI come from the germline V gene. The CDR3 is CASSPRQGDDSPLHF. In nucleotides, the CDR3 is TGTGCCAGCTCACCGCGACAGGGGGATGATTCACCCCTCCACTTT.

The chain couples TRBV7-2 to TRBJ1-5; 7 bases align to TRBD1. J gave up 3 bases and V 3 bases, and 8 bases lay outside the gene matches. Germline V gives CDR1 SGHTA, CDR2 FQGNSA. CDR3 size: 16 residues. The CDR3 is CASSFVLGQPNQPQHF. The CDR3 bases are TGTGCCAGCAGCTTTGTTTTGGGACAGCCCAATCAGCCCCAGCATTTT.

This chain links TRBV19 with TRBJ1-5; TRBD1 aligns across 9 bases. Germline V gene sequence: CDR1 LNHDA, CDR2 SQIVND (reference sequence). The J segment lost 1 base and the V segment lost 5 bases, leaving 6 bases of the junction unmatched. The CDR3 extends over 16 amino acids. DNA of the CDR3: TGTGCCAGTAGTGTAACAGGGGGCTCGAGCAATCAGCCCCAGCATTTT. Its protein product is CASSVTGGSSNQPQHF.

This chain connects TRBV29-1 to TRBJ2-3; D perhaps matches TRBD1 (6 bases). CDR1 and CDR2 (germline): SQVTM, ANQGSEA. The CDR3 totals 16 residues. Deletions cut 4 bases from V and 0 bases from J, with 17 bases between. The CDR3 region is CSVVGAERWSTDTQYF. The CDR3, as DNA: TGCAGCGTTGTGGGGGCCGAGAGGTGGAGCACAGATACGCAGTATTTT.

The chain uses TRBV6-5 and TRBJ2-2; 8 bases are a match to TRBD2. Germline values: CDR1 MNHEY, CDR2 SVGAGI. This CDR3 region has 15 residues. V was clipped by 10 bases and J by 0 bases; unmatched bases: 7. CDR3 sequence (DNA): TGTGCCACCCGGGGGGGCCAATCGAACACCGGGGAGCTGTTTTTT. Amino acid sequence: CATRGGQSNTGELFF.

This chain links TRBV5-8 with TRBJ1-5, with 10 bases aligning to TRBD1. The CDR3 runs 17 residues. The junction had 11 bases not matched to a gene; V was cut back by 1 base and J by 7 bases. Germline CDR1 reads SGHTS; CDR2 reads YDEGEE. For the CDR3, the DNA is TGTGCCAGCAGCTTGAGCTTTCCGGGACAGGGGAAACAGCCCCAGCATTTT. It translates to CASSLSFPGQGKQPQHF.

The V call is TRBV29-1, the J call TRBJ1-1, with a tentative D call TRBD1 (5 bases). The CDR3 sequence is 14 residues long. CDR1 and CDR2 from the germline V gene are SQVTM and ANQGSEA. Trimming took 4 bases from V and 0 from J, leaving 12 bases between them. The CDR3 reads CSVGPGLLNTEAFF. Written as DNA, the CDR3 is TGCAGCGTTGGCCCAGGGCTACTGAACACTGAAGCTTTCTTT.

The V gene is TRBV6-2 or TRBV6-3, the J gene TRBJ1-5; tentative D call: TRBD1 (6 bases). The CDR3 length is 14 residues. CDR1 MNHEY and CDR2 SVGEGT come from the germline V gene. The V end lost 2 bases, the J end lost 4 bases, and 9 bases lay between the germline ends. The CDR3: CASSYLGANQPQHF. The CDR3 nucleotides are TGTGCCAGCAGTTACCTGGGGGCTAATCAGCCCCAGCATTTT.

In the case of this clone: Other DNA sequences from this sample encode an identical CDR3 as well. This chain connects TRBV19 to TRBJ1-2; D call uncertain. Germline CDR1 is LNHDA and CDR2 is SQIVND (reference sequence). The V end lost 7 bases, the J end lost 5 bases, and 8 bases lay between the germline ends. The CDR3 has 11 amino acids. CDR3 residues: CASNRGYGYTF. DNA of the CDR3: TGTGCCAGTAATCGGGGTTATGGCTACACCTTC.

Notes on this clone: Compared with germline, one end of the junction differs, possibly owing to a read error. The chain employs TRBV6-2 or TRBV6-3 and TRBJ2-7; TRBD2 matches at 14 bases. The CDR3 contains 15 residues. Germline CDR1 is MNHEY and CDR2 is SVGEGT. The CDR3 loop is CASSYRTSGRYGQYF. CDR3 nucleotides: TGTGCCAGCAGTTACCGGACTAGCGGGAGGTACGGGCAGTACTTC.